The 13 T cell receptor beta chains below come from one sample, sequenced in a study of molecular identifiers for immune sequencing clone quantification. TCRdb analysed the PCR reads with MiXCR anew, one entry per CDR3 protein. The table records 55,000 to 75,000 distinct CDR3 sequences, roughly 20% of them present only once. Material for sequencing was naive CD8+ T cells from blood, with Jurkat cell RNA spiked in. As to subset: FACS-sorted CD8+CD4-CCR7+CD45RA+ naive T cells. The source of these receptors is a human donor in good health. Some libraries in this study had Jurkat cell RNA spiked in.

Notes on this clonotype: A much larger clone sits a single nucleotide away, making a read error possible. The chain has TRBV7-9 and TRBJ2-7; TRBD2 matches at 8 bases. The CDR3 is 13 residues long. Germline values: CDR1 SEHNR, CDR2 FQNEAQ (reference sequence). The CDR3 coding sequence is TGTGCCAGCAACTTAGCGGGGCGCGGTGAGCAGTACTTC. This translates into CASNLAGRGEQYF.

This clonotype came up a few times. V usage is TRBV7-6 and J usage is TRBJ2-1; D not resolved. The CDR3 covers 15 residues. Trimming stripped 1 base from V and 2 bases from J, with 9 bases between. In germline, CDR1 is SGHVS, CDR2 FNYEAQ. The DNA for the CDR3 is TGTGCCAGCAGCTTAGGTGGAGTCCCCTACAATGAGCAGTTCTTC. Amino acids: CASSLGGVPYNEQFF.

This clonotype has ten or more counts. The CDR3, as DNA: TGTGCCAGCAGCTTCGTTGAGGGGGGAACTGAAGCTTTCTTT. Translation: CASSFVEGGTEAFF. The chain employs TRBV7-9 and TRBJ1-1; perhaps TRBD1 as D (6 bases). The CDR3 runs 14 residues. V was cut by 3 bases and J by 5 bases, with 13 bases left in between. Germline V gene sequence: CDR1 SEHNR, CDR2 FQNEAQ (reference sequence).

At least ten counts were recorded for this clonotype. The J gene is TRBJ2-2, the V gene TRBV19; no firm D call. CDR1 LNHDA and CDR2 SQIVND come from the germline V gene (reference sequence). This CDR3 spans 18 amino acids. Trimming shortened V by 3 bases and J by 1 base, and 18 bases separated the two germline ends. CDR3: CASSMILLSELNTGELFF. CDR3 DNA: TGTGCCAGTAGTATGATCCTGCTTTCTGAACTGAACACCGGGGAGCTGTTTTTT.

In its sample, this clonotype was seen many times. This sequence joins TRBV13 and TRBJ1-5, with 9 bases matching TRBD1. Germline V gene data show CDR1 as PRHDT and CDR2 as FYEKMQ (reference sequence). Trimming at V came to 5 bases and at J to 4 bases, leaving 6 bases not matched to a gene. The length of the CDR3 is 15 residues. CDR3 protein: CASSVRDRDNQPQHF. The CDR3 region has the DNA TGTGCCAGCAGCGTCCGGGACAGGGATAATCAGCCCCAGCATTTT.

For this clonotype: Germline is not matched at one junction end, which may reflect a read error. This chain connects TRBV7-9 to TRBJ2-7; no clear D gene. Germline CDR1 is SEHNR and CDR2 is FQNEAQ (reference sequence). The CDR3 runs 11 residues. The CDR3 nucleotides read TGTGCCAGCAGCTGGAGCTACGAGAAGTACTTC. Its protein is CASSWSYEKYF.

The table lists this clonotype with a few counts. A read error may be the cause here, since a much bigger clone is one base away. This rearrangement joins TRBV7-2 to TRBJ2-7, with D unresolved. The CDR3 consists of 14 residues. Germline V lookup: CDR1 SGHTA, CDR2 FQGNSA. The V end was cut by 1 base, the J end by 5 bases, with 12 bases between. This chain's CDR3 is CASSLVQLTHEQYF. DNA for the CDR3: TGTGCCAGCAGCTTAGTGCAGCTAACCCACGAGCAGTACTTC. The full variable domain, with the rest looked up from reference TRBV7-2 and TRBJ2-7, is GAGVSQSPSNKVTEKGKDVELRCDPISGHTALYWYRQSLGQGLEFLIYFQGNSAPDKSGLPSDRFSAERTGGSVSTLTIQRTQQEDSAVYLCASSLVQLTHEQYFGPGTRLTVT.

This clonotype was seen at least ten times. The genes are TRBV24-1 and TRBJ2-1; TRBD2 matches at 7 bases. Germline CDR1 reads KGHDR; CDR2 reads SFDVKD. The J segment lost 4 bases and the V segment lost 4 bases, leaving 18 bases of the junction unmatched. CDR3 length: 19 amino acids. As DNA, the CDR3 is TGTGCCACCAGTGACACCCCCACCAAAACGGGAGGAACTTACAATGAGCAGTTCTTC. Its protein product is CATSDTPTKTGGTYNEQFF.

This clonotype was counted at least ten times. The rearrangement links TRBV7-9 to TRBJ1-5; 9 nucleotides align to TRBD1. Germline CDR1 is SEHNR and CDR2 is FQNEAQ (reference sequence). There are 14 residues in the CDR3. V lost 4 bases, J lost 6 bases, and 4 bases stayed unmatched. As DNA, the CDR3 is TGTGCCAGCAGCTCCGGACAGGGGATTCAGCCCCAGCATTTT. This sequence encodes CASSSGQGIQPQHF. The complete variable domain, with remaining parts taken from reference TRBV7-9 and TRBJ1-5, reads DTGVSQNPRHKITKRGQNVTFRCDPISEHNRLYWYRQTLGQGPEFLTYFQNEAQLEKSRLLSDRFSAERPKGSFSTLEIQRTEQGDSAMYLCASSSGQGIQPQHFGDGTRLSIL.

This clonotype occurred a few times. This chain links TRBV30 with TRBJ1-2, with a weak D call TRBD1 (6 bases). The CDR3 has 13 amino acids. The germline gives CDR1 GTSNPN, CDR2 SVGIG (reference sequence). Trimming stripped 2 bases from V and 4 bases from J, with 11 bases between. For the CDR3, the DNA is TGTGCCTGGAGTTTAACAGGGACCTATGGCTACACCTTC. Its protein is CAWSLTGTYGYTF.

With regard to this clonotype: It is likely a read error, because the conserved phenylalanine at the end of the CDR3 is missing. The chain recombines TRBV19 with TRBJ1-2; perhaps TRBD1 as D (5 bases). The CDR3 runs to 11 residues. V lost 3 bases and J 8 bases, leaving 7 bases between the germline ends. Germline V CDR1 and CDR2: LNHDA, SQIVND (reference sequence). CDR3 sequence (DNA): TGTGCCAGTAGTATGGGGGTAGGCTACACCCTC. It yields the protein CASSMGVGYTL.

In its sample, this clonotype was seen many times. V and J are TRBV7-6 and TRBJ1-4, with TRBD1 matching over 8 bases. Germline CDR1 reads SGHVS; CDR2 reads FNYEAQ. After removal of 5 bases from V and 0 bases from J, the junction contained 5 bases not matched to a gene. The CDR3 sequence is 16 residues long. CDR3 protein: CASSRDRRSTNEKLFF. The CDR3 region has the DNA TGTGCCAGCAGCAGGGACAGGAGGTCAACTAATGAAAAACTGTTTTTT.

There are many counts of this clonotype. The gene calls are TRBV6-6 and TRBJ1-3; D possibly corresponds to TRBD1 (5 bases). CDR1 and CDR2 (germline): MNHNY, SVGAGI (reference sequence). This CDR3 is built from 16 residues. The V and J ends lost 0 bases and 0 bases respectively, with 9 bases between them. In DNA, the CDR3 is TGTGCCAGCAGTTACTCACAGGCTTACTCTGGAAACACCATATATTTT. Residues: CASSYSQAYSGNTIYF.